This TCR beta chain was recorded in a study of T cells in Graves' hyperthyroidism and ophthalmopathy. Overall study results and limits: In the blood, most expanded thyroid clonotypes above 0.001 appeared as well. Ophthalmopathy cases were set apart from stable hyperthyroidism by a 13 V-J model.

This clonotype has more than one count but fewer than ten. The antigen is undetermined. Amplification of TCR beta CDR3 regions used RNA as the template. Using the HTBI primer set, a first-round RT-PCR was run on the TCR CDR3. A single record per CDR3 protein comes from TCRdb applying MiXCR to the multiplex PCR reads. The repertoire has roughly 300,000 distinct CDR3 sequences, roughly 20% of them found once; the top ten carry around 54%. The CDR3 loop spans 14 amino acids. V was cut by 4 bases and J by 6 bases, with 15 bases left in between. Germline loops: CDR1 SGHAT, CDR2 FQNNGV. Pregnant or lactating patients were excluded, as were those with uncontrolled infection or other autoimmune disease. Clinical symptoms, serum thyroxine and TRAb, thyroid ultrasound and orbital computed tomography were used for the diagnoses.

Sequenced: blood. The chain employs TRBV11-2 and TRBJ1-1, with D tentatively TRBD1 (5 bases). This TCR was recovered from a woman aged 50 to 60 with Graves' hyperthyroidism. In DNA, the CDR3 is TGTGCCAGCAGCTCTCTCCGGGGGAGGGCTGAAGCTTTCTTT. Its translation: CASSSLRGRAEAFF.